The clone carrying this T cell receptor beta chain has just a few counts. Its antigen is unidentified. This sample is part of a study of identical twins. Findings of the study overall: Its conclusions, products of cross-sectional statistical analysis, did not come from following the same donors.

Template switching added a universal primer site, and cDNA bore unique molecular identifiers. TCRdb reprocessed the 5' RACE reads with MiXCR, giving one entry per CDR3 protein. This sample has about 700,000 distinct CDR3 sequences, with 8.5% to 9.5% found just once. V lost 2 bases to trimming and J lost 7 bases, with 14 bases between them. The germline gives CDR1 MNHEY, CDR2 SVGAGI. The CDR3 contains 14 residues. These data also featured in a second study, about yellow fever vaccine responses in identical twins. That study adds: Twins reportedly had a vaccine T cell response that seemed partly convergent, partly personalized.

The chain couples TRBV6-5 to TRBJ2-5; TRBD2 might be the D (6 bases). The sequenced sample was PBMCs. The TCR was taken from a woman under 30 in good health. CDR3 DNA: TGTGCCAGCAGTTACAGGCAGGAGGGTGGGACCCAGTACTTC. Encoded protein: CASSYRQEGGTQYF.